The rows below give T cell receptor beta chains drawn from one sample of a study of blood T cell repertoires in COVID-19. Libraries were prepared by immunoSEQ multiplex PCR; TCRdb keeps only in-frame clonotypes and omits some of them. The sample shows about 280,000 clones, roughly 88% of them seen only once. Sequencing was done on a sample of peripheral blood. These TCRs come from a man aged 18 to 29 with active or convalescent COVID-19. CDR3s include the opening cysteine and the closing phenylalanine or tryptophan. The D gene is left open where the match is weak. Rows may omit the clone size; those that give it use once, few, many or a size class.

D | size | J | V | DNA | CDR3
TRBD1 | - | TRBJ2-7 | TRBV29-1 | TGCAGCGTCCAAGACAGGGGGGCCTACGAGCAGTACTTC | CSVQDRGAYEQYF
- | - | TRBJ2-7 | TRBV9 | TGTGCCAGCAGCGGGCAGGCTTCCTACGAGCAGTACTTC | CASSGQASYEQYF
- | - | TRBJ2-7 | TRBV6-5 | TGTGCCAGCAGGGGGGGGACAGGCCTATCCTACGAGCAGTACTTC | CASRGGTGLSYEQYF
- | - | TRBJ1-5 | TRBV18 | TGTGCCAGCTCACCCCAGGACAGCTTAAATCAGCCCCAGCATTTT | CASSPQDSLNQPQHF
TRBD1 | once | TRBJ1-4 | TRBV5-1 | TGCGCCAGCAGCCTCCAAGGGACAGGGGCTGAAAAACTGTTTTTT | CASSLQGTGAEKLFF
- | - | TRBJ1-1 | TRBV5-6 | TGTGCCAGCAGCTTGATGGGCGGGGAGAATGAAGCTTTCTTT | CASSLMGGENEAFF
- | - | TRBJ1-5 | TRBV6-5 | TGTGCCAGCAGTTACTCAGGGGGAAATCAGCCCCAGCATTTT | CASSYSGGNQPQHF
TRBD1 | - | TRBJ1-3 | TRBV10-3 | TGTGCAGGTAGCGGACAGGGGGCTTCTGGAAACACCATATATTTT | CAGSGQGASGNTIYF
TRBD2 | - | TRBJ2-3 | TRBV10-3 | TGTGCCGGGGGACTAGGGGCAGATACGCAGTATTTT | CAGGLGADTQYF
TRBD1 | - | TRBJ2-6 | TRBV3-1/TRBV3-2 | TGTGCCAGCAGCCCGGGGGACAGGGCTTTCTCTGGGGCCAACGTCCTGACTTTC | CASSPGDRAFSGANVLTF
- | - | TRBJ2-1 | TRBV27 | TGTGCCAGCAGTTTATTGCTCGGGCGGGGCACTGAGCAGTTCTTC | CASSLLLGRGTEQFF
TRBD1 | - | TRBJ2-7 | TRBV5-6 | TGTGCCAGCAGCGGCAGGACAGGGGTAGACTACGAGCAGTACTTC | CASSGRTGVDYEQYF
TRBD1 | - | TRBJ1-2 | TRBV9 | TGTGCCAGCAGCGCTACAGGGGCCGGCTACACCTTC | CASSATGAGYTF
- | - | TRBJ1-4 | TRBV4-1 | TGCGCCAGCAGCCAAGTTCCGCGGGAAAAACTGTTTTTT | CASSQVPREKLFF
TRBD2 | - | TRBJ2-3 | TRBV5-6 | TGTGCCAGCAGCGTTAATAGACTAGCGGGGGGCACAGATACGCAGTATTTT | CASSVNRLAGGTDTQYF
- | - | TRBJ2-7 | TRBV12-5 | TGTGCTAGTGGTTTGGCCTTACCGGGACAACAGACCTACGAGCAGTACTTC | CASGLALPGQQTYEQYF
TRBD1 | many | TRBJ1-1 | TRBV5-1 | TGCGCCAGCAGCTTCCCCGGCGGGACAGGGGGCTCCGGCACTGAAGCTTTCTTT | CASSFPGGTGGSGTEAFF
- | - | TRBJ1-2 | TRBV4-1 | TGCGCCAGCAGCCCGACAGCAAACTATGGCTACACCTTC | CASSPTANYGYTF
TRBD1 | - | TRBJ2-2 | TRBV15 | TGTGCCACCAGGACGGGACAGGGGGCCACCGGGGAGCTGTTTTTT | CATRTGQGATGELFF
- | once | TRBJ1-1 | TRBV3-1/TRBV3-2 | TGTGCCAGCAGCCTAGGGGGGGCAGCTGAAGCTTTCTTT | CASSLGGAAEAFF
TRBD1 | - | TRBJ2-7 | TRBV11-2 | TGTGCCAGCAGCTTAGATTCCGGACAGGGGGCATCGGTGCAGTACTTC | CASSLDSGQGASVQYF
TRBD1 | - | TRBJ1-1 | TRBV4-1 | TGCGCCAGCAGCCTCCCGACAGGGGAAGGGGGGAACACTGAAGCTTTCTTT | CASSLPTGEGGNTEAFF
- | - | TRBJ1-1 | TRBV6-1 | TGTGCCAGCAGTGAAGCTCGACCCGGGACACAGAACACTGAAGCTTTCTTT | CASSEARPGTQNTEAFF
TRBD1 | - | TRBJ2-7 | TRBV11-3 | TGTGCCAGCAGCGCAAACACAGGGGGGATTTTTTCCTACGAGCAGTACTTC | CASSANTGGIFSYEQYF
- | few | TRBJ1-5 | TRBV6-2/TRBV6-3 | TGTGCCAGCAGTTACTCGGGGGCCAATCAGCCCCAGCATTTT | CASSYSGANQPQHF
- | - | TRBJ1-4 | TRBV7-9 | TGTGCCAGCAGCTTATCGGGGGGCGAACTGTTTTTT | CASSLSGGELFF
TRBD1 | once | TRBJ2-2 | TRBV19 | TGTGCCAGTAGTATCTTTGACAGGGCAGGCACCGGGGAGCTGTTTTTT | CASSIFDRAGTGELFF
TRBD2 | - | TRBJ2-3 | TRBV9 | TGTGCCAGCAGCGTAGATTTGGGCGGGAGTACAGATACGCAGTATTTT | CASSVDLGGSTDTQYF
- | - | TRBJ1-1 | TRBV29-1 | TGCAGCGTTAACTCCGGGGTAAACACTGAAGCTTTCTTT | CSVNSGVNTEAFF
TRBD1 | - | TRBJ1-6 | TRBV4-1 | TGCGCCAGCAGCCAAAGACAGGGGGCGGATAATTCACCCCTCCACTTT | CASSQRQGADNSPLHF
- | - | TRBJ2-1 | TRBV7-8 | TGTGCCAGCAGCCCCCCGGGAAGGGCGAGCTCCTACAATGAGCAGTTCTTC | CASSPPGRASSYNEQFF
- | once | TRBJ1-6 | TRBV2 | TGTGCCACAAAACTCGGTCCTTCACCCCTCCACTTT | CATKLGPSPLHF
TRBD1 | - | TRBJ1-1 | TRBV3-1/TRBV3-2 | TGTGCCAGCAGCCAAGATCATGGACAGGTCGAAGCTTTCTTT | CASSQDHGQVEAFF
TRBD1 | - | TRBJ2-3 | TRBV7-9 | TGTGCCAGCAGCCGCTCCGGGACAGGGGGCTGGGATACGCAGTATTTT | CASSRSGTGGWDTQYF
- | - | TRBJ1-4 | TRBV5-4 | TGTGCCAGCAGCCGGGACTCAACTAATGAAAAACTGTTTTTT | CASSRDSTNEKLFF
- | - | TRBJ2-5 | TRBV7-2 | TGTGCCAGCAGCAGAGGCCTGGGACATGAGGGGGAGACCCAGTACTTC | CASSRGLGHEGETQYF
TRBD1 | - | TRBJ2-7 | TRBV27 | TGTGCCAGCAGTTTATGGGGACAGGTGGGCCCTCGGGACGAGCAGTACTTC | CASSLWGQVGPRDEQYF
TRBD1 | - | TRBJ1-1 | TRBV7-2 | TGTGCCAGCAGCTTAGACGGACAGGTGTTGAACACTGAAGCTTTCTTT | CASSLDGQVLNTEAFF
- | - | TRBJ2-7 | TRBV19 | TGTGCCACCAACTCCTACGAGCAGTACTTC | CATNSYEQYF
TRBD1 | - | TRBJ2-1 | TRBV6-5 | TGTGCCAGCAGTTACCCCGGGACAGGGGTGGGTGAGCAGTTCTTC | CASSYPGTGVGEQFF
- | - | TRBJ1-4 | TRBV2 | TGTGCCAGCAGTGAATGGGTGACAGGCTCTGGGGCTAATGAAAAACTGTTTTTT | CASSEWVTGSGANEKLFF
- | - | TRBJ2-1 | TRBV6-5 | TGTGCCAGCAGTTACTCGTATCGCGCGACATCCTATGAGCAGTTCTTC | CASSYSYRATSYEQFF
- | - | TRBJ1-2 | TRBV12-5 | TGTGCTATCCCTGATCCGGGACACTACTATGGCTACACCTTC | CAIPDPGHYYGYTF
- | few | TRBJ1-1 | TRBV7-9 | TGTGCCAGTATCAGGGAAGGGAACACTGAAGCTTTCTTT | CASIREGNTEAFF
- | few | TRBJ1-2 | TRBV18 | TGTGCCAGCTCATCGGGGAGACTTGCTTATGGCTACACCTTC | CASSSGRLAYGYTF
TRBD2 | once | TRBJ2-1 | TRBV4-3 | TGCGCCAGCAGCCAAGGAAGCGGGGGGGCTTCCTACAATGAGCAGTTCTTC | CASSQGSGGASYNEQFF
- | - | TRBJ2-2 | TRBV13 | TGTGCCAGCAGCTTAGGCCTGGAGAGCACCGGGGAGCTGTTTTTT | CASSLGLESTGELFF
TRBD2 | - | TRBJ2-3 | TRBV13 | TGTGCCAGCAGCCCACACGACGTGACTAGCGGGGGAAACACAGATACGCAGTATTTT | CASSPHDVTSGGNTDTQYF
TRBD1 | - | TRBJ1-5 | TRBV19 | TGTGCCAGTAGTATACCCACGGGGACAGTTAGCAATCAGCCCCAGCATTTT | CASSIPTGTVSNQPQHF
TRBD1 | - | TRBJ2-7 | TRBV27 | TGTGCCAGCAGTTCCGGGACAGGGAGCCCTGGGGAGCAGTACTTC | CASSSGTGSPGEQYF
TRBD1 | - | TRBJ1-4 | TRBV7-9 | TGTGCCAGCAGCTCACAGGGGTATTGGGAAAAACTGTTTTTT | CASSSQGYWEKLFF
- | - | TRBJ1-6 | TRBV6-5 | TGTGCCAGCAACGAACGGGCCGGGAACAATTCACCCCTCCACTTT | CASNERAGNNSPLHF
- | - | TRBJ2-3 | TRBV2 | TGTGCCACCAAAAGGGACTTTGGGGCAGATACGCAGTATTTT | CATKRDFGADTQYF
TRBD1 | - | TRBJ1-1 | TRBV5-6 | TGTGCCAGCAGCTTGGGGACAGGATCCGAAGCTTTCTTT | CASSLGTGSEAFF
TRBD1 | - | TRBJ1-5 | TRBV12-5 | TGTGCTAGTGGTTCCCAAAAACAGGGGATCAGCAATCAGCCCCAGCATTTT | CASGSQKQGISNQPQHF
- | - | TRBJ2-2 | TRBV7-3 | TGTGCCAGCAGCCTCCCCGAAGGGAGCACCGGGGAGCTGTTTTTT | CASSLPEGSTGELFF
- | few | TRBJ1-2 | TRBV2 | TGTGCCAGCAGTGAAAGGCGGGGTATCTATGGCTACACCTTC | CASSERRGIYGYTF